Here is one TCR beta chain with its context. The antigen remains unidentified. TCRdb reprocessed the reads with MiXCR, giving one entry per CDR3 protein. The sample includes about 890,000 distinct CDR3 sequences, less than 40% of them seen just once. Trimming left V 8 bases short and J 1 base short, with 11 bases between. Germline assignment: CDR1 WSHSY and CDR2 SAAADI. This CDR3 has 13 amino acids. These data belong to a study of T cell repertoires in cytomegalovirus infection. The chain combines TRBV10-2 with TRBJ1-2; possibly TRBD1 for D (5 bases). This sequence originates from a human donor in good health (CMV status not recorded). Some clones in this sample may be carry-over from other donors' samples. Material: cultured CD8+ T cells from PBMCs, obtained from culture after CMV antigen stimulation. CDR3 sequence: CASLQDNNYGYTF. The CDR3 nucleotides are TGCGCCAGCCTACAGGACAATAACTATGGCTACACCTTC.